Shown below are 2 T cell receptor beta chains from a single sample sequenced in a study of blood T cells in healthy people across ages. Using a J-beta primer mix together with a sample-barcoded 5' primer, a second PCR was run for 7 to 11 cycles. From the 5' RACE reads, TCRdb called clonotypes with MiXCR, one entry per CDR3 protein. The sample has about 830,000 distinct CDR3 sequences, more than 45% seen once. Sequencing used blood. These receptors were taken from a man between 25 and 39 years old in good health.

This clonotype occurred many times. The gene calls are TRBV20-1 and TRBJ2-7, with no clear D. Germline V gene sequence: CDR1 DFQATT, CDR2 SNEGSKA (reference sequence). The length of the CDR3 is 12 residues. V lost 3 bases and J lost 5, with 11 bases in between. The DNA of the CDR3 is TGCAGTGCTAGGCCCTACGGCAACGAGCAGTACTTC. Encoded protein: CSARPYGNEQYF.

The chain has TRBV30 and TRBJ1-1, with D tentatively TRBD1 (6 bases). The V and J ends lost 3 bases and 6 bases respectively, with 17 bases between them. This CDR3 region has 14 residues. Germline-derived CDR1 and CDR2 are GTSNPN and SVGIG (reference sequence). This CDR3 is CAWSGVTGRAEAFF. The CDR3 bases are TGTGCCTGGAGCGGGGTCACAGGGAGGGCTGAAGCTTTCTTT.